This TCR beta chain was sequenced for a study of T cells in tuberculosis. The CDR3 sequence is 16 residues long. Germline assignment: CDR1 MNHNS and CDR2 SASEGT. V lost 2 bases, J lost 0 bases, and 13 bases lay in between. Assay used: immunoSEQ multiplex PCR; TCRdb lists only in-frame clones, some missing. This table holds about 43,000 clones, roughly 96% found once. The gene calls are TRBV6-1 and TRBJ1-1; weak D call: TRBD1 (5 bases). The clonotype was recovered from a donor aged 10 to 29 with latent tuberculosis or without tuberculosis infection. The sample was PBMCs. DNA of the CDR3: TGTGCCAGCAGTGAACAGGGTAGGGGCATGAACACTGAAGCTTTCTTT. Translation gives CASSEQGRGMNTEAFF.